The source of this T cell receptor (beta chain) is a study of T cells in Graves' hyperthyroidism and ophthalmopathy. In this sample, this clonotype turned up many times. The investigators amplified TCR beta CDR3 regions from RNA transcripts. Researchers ran a first-round RT-PCR on the TCR CDR3 using the HTBI primer set. TCRdb re-called the multiplex PCR reads through MiXCR, storing one row per CDR3 protein. This sample yields around 350,000 distinct CDR3 sequences, of which approximately 17% are seen a single time; around a third belongs to the top ten. The V segment lost 7 bases and the J segment 8 bases; nucleotides outside the gene matches: 6. This CDR3 is 14 amino acids long. The germline V gene encodes CDR1 SNHLY and CDR2 FYNNEI.

The sample was blood. This sequence was found in a woman in her 30s with Graves' hyperthyroidism that later progressed to Graves' ophthalmopathy. The chain recombines TRBV2 with TRBJ1-6; 9 bases agree with TRBD1. DNA for the CDR3: TGTGCCAGCAAGGGACAGGGAGGGGATTCACCCCTCCACTTT. As protein: CASKGQGGDSPLHF.